These T cell receptor beta chains were read from a single sample in a study of regulatory T cells in long-lasting Graves disease. TCRdb ran MiXCR on the multiplex PCR reads and lists one entry per CDR3 protein. Among around 470,000 distinct CDR3 sequences listed, approximately 14% were seen once. The same data also contributed to another study, on T cells in Graves' hyperthyroidism and ophthalmopathy.

The source material was peripheral blood mononuclear cells (PBMCs), sampled at new diagnosis, from a patient treated with antithyroid drugs. The receptors here all came from a woman aged 45-65 years with Graves disease. CDR3s include the opening cysteine and the closing phenylalanine or tryptophan. Fields, in order: clone size, J gene, D gene, V gene, CDR3 protein, CDR3 DNA. D genes are given only for firm matches. Clone size is stated in some rows and not others, as once, few, many or a class when expanded.

size: few
J: TRBJ1-2
D: TRBD1
V: TRBV10-2
CDR3: CASSELHRTGEFEFYYGYTF
DNA: TGCGCCAGCAGTGAGCTCCACAGGACAGGGGAATTTGAATTCTACTATGGCTACACCTTC

size: few
J: TRBJ2-5
D: TRBD2
V: TRBV3-1
CDR3: CASSQDFGTSKLGETQYF
DNA: TGTGCCAGCAGCCAAGATTTTGGGACTAGCAAACTGGGGGAGACCCAGTACTTC

size: many
J: TRBJ2-7
D: TRBD2
V: TRBV7-2
CDR3: CASSFVAGPSYEQYF
DNA: TGTGCCAGCAGCTTCGTAGCGGGACCCTCCTACGAGCAGTACTTC

size: NA
J: TRBJ2-7
D: NA
V: TRBV11-2
CDR3: CASSLGALPVGRTYEQYF
DNA: TGTGCCAGCAGCTTAGGCGCCTTGCCAGTGGGACGAACCTACGAGCAGTACTTC

size: NA
J: TRBJ2-7
D: NA
V: TRBV30
CDR3: CASGHLYGQYF
DNA: TGTGCCTCCGGGCACTTATACGGGCAGTACTTC

size: many
J: TRBJ2-4
D: NA
V: TRBV3-1
CDR3: CASSPQAAGAKNIQYF
DNA: TGTGCCAGCAGCCCGCAAGCCGCGGGAGCCAAAAACATTCAGTACTTC

size: NA
J: TRBJ1-6
D: NA
V: TRBV10-3
CDR3: CAIRGPGISPLHF
DNA: TGTGCCATCAGGGGACCGGGGATTTCACCCCTCCACTTT

size: many
J: TRBJ2-7
D: TRBD2
V: TRBV3-1
CDR3: CASSPETKATSGRIYEQYF
DNA: TGTGCCAGCAGCCCCGAGACGAAGGCCACTAGCGGGAGAATCTACGAGCAGTACTTC

size: many
J: TRBJ1-1
D: NA
V: TRBV12-3/TRBV12-4
CDR3: CASSLGGVGNTEAFF
DNA: TGTGCCAGCAGTTTAGGAGGGGTTGGGAACACTGAAGCTTTCTTT

size: NA
J: TRBJ1-1
D: NA
V: TRBV30
CDR3: CAWSAAGNTEAFF
DNA: TGTGCCTGGAGTGCGGCGGGGAACACTGAAGCTTTCTTT

size: NA
J: TRBJ2-7
D: TRBD2
V: TRBV27
CDR3: CASSPIRGAYEQYF
DNA: TGTGCCAGCAGTCCCATTCGGGGGGCCTACGAGCAGTACTTC

size: many
J: TRBJ2-7
D: TRBD2
V: TRBV11-2
CDR3: CASSLSLADYEQYF
DNA: TGTGCCAGCAGCTTAAGTCTAGCGGATTACGAGCAGTACTTC

size: NA
J: TRBJ2-7
D: TRBD2
V: TRBV30
CDR3: CAWSFWSGSFYEQYF
DNA: TGTGCCTGGAGCTTTTGGAGCGGGAGTTTTTACGAGCAGTACTTC

size: many
J: TRBJ2-7
D: NA
V: TRBV6-1
CDR3: CASRGGPDRWLQYEQYF
DNA: TGTGCCAGCAGGGGGGGGCCTGACAGATGGCTCCAATACGAGCAGTACTTC

size: many
J: TRBJ2-6
D: NA
V: TRBV4-2
CDR3: CASSQKNRAGANVLTF
DNA: TGTGCCAGCAGCCAAAAGAATAGGGCTGGGGCCAACGTCCTGACTTTC

size: many
J: TRBJ2-1
D: TRBD2
V: TRBV6-2/TRBV6-3
CDR3: CASSYGVAGVNEQFF
DNA: TGTGCCAGCAGTTACGGAGTAGCGGGAGTTAATGAGCAGTTCTTC

size: NA
J: TRBJ2-7
D: TRBD2
V: TRBV20-1
CDR3: CSAPLWSTSGSLGEQYF
DNA: TGCAGTGCTCCTCTTTGGTCCACTAGCGGGAGTTTGGGCGAGCAGTACTTC

size: few
J: TRBJ2-6
D: NA
V: TRBV28
CDR3: CASSLVGYSGANVLTF
DNA: TGTGCCAGCAGCCTTGTGGGGTACTCTGGGGCCAACGTCCTGACTTTC

size: many
J: TRBJ1-4
D: TRBD1
V: TRBV28
CDR3: CASSFTWDSQATNEKLFF
DNA: TGTGCCAGCAGTTTTACGTGGGACAGCCAAGCAACTAATGAAAAACTGTTTTTT

size: few
J: TRBJ1-5
D: TRBD1
V: TRBV20-1
CDR3: CSARQGGFGQPQHF
DNA: TGCAGTGCTAGGCAGGGGGGGTTTGGTCAGCCCCAGCATTTT

size: many
J: TRBJ2-7
D: NA
V: TRBV28
CDR3: CASSTGAGTYEQYF
DNA: TGTGCCAGCAGTACGGGGGCCGGAACCTACGAGCAGTACTTC

size: few
J: TRBJ2-7
D: NA
V: TRBV5-1
CDR3: CASSLEGSPYEQYF
DNA: TGCGCCAGCAGCTTGGAAGGGAGCCCCTACGAGCAGTACTTC

size: few
J: TRBJ2-3
D: NA
V: TRBV6-1
CDR3: CASSVADSHTQYF
DNA: TGTGCCAGCAGTGTAGCCGACTCACATACGCAGTATTTT

size: few
J: TRBJ2-5
D: NA
V: TRBV10-1
CDR3: CASRPGIAETQYF
DNA: TGCGCCAGCAGGCCAGGGATTGCGGAGACCCAGTACTTC

size: NA
J: TRBJ2-5
D: TRBD2
V: TRBV6-5
CDR3: CASSYVPGLAGGPRETQYF
DNA: TGTGCCAGCAGTTACGTCCCGGGACTAGCGGGAGGGCCCCGGGAGACCCAGTACTTC

size: many
J: TRBJ2-4
D: NA
V: TRBV18
CDR3: CASSPVSLIQYF
DNA: TGTGCCAGCTCACCAGTGAGCCTAATTCAGTACTTC